This entry describes one T cell receptor beta chain. Trimming cost V 4 bases and J 13 bases, with 16 bases left between them. This CDR3 is built from 12 residues. Looked up from germline, CDR1 is SEHNR and CDR2 is FQNEAQ (reference sequence). This record belongs to a study of blood T cells in healthy people across ages. Background on the study: In model experiments, template switching was able to capture about one barcoded beta molecule for every two T cells that were present.

A second PCR, run for about 7 to 11 cycles, used a sample-barcoded 5' primer plus a J-beta primer mix. Each CDR3 protein is one row after TCRdb ran MiXCR on the 5' RACE reads. This table has about 1.4 million distinct CDR3 sequences, roughly 59% appearing once. The rearrangement joins TRBV7-9 to TRBJ1-1; no firm D call. The sequenced sample consisted of blood. This receptor was identified in a man between 18 and 35 years old in good health. The CDR3: CASSYWTEKGFF. In DNA form, the CDR3 reads TGTGCCAGCAGCTACTGGACGGAAAAAGGTTTCTTT.